This passage covers 6 T cell receptor beta chains from one sample sequenced in a study of T-cell memory formation after mild COVID-19. TCRdb re-called the 5' RACE reads through MiXCR, storing one row per CDR3 protein. The sample holds under 400,000 distinct CDR3 sequences, 25% to 30% seen once. Input material: PBMCs or a T cell subset sorted from them (not recorded which). All receptors come from an adult woman who had mild COVID-19 (a few samples of this study predate the infection). Cell type and time point are not known.

The chain is built from TRBV4-1 and TRBJ1-2; D gene uncertain. The CDR3 totals 15 residues. From germline, CDR1 is MGHRA and CDR2 YSYEKL. Trimming removed 0 bases at V and 13 bases at J, with 21 bases between. This CDR3 is CASSQDDVGFRSRTF. DNA for the CDR3: TGCGCCAGCAGCCAAGATGACGTGGGGTTTCGGTCTCGCACCTTC.

The rearrangement uses TRBV5-1 and TRBJ1-6; D ambiguous. CDR3 size: 14 residues. CDR1 SGHRS and CDR2 YFSETQ come from the germline V gene. Trimming took off 7 bases at V and 8 bases at J, with 16 bases between the two ends. CDR3 sequence reads: CASSVVSGDSPLHF. The DNA for the CDR3 is TGCGCCAGCTCGGTTGTCTCCGGAGATTCACCCCTCCACTTT.

This clonotype turned up a few times. The gene calls are TRBV6-5 and TRBJ1-6; 7 nucleotides match TRBD1. The CDR3 consists of 15 residues. Looked up from germline, CDR1 is MNHEY and CDR2 is SVGAGI. Unmatched junction bases numbered 8, after V lost 2 bases and J lost 10 bases. This chain's CDR3 is CASSYGGGLGSPLHF. For the CDR3, the DNA is TGTGCCAGCAGTTACGGAGGGGGCCTCGGCTCACCCCTCCACTTT.

This clonotype was picked up a small number of times. The chain recombines TRBV24-1 with TRBJ1-2; the D is unclear. This CDR3 contains 13 residues. V was shortened by 0 bases and J by 7 bases, with 8 bases between the two germline ends. Germline lookup yields CDR1 KGHDR and CDR2 SFDVKD. CDR3 coding DNA: TGTGCCACCAGTGATTTGCGGGGTGCTGGCTACACCTTC. Its translation: CATSDLRGAGYTF.

The rearrangement uses TRBV5-5 and TRBJ2-4, with 7 bases matching TRBD1. This CDR3 comprises 17 residues. Germline V lookup: CDR1 SGHKS, CDR2 YYEKEE (reference sequence). V lost 5 bases, J lost 0 bases, and 11 bases stayed unmatched. The CDR3 reads CASRTGTVELAKNIQYF. CDR3 nucleotide sequence: TGTGCCAGCAGAACCGGGACAGTCGAACTAGCCAAAAACATTCAGTACTTC.

The chain couples TRBV3-1 to TRBJ2-7; no reliable D call. CDR3 size: 15 residues. Trimming took 7 bases from V and 2 from J, leaving 18 bases between them. CDR1 is LGHDT, CDR2 YNNKEL, per germline (reference sequence). CDR3 loop: CASTHQPDPTYEQYF. The CDR3, as DNA: TGTGCCAGCACTCATCAACCGGATCCGACCTACGAGCAGTACTTC.